This T cell receptor (beta chain) was sequenced for a study of neoadjuvant anti-PD-1 for oral cavity cancer. At the level of the study: Nivolumab at 3 mg/kg was mostly given biweekly, three to four doses, pre-surgery. Patients without progression got a fourth dose around day 43.

The patients had HPV-negative, locally advanced oral cavity squamous cell carcinoma. This clone came up a few times. V dropped 6 bases and J dropped 2; count of bases not matched to a gene: 0. CDR1 is KGHSH, CDR2 LQKENI, per germline. CDR3 length: 14 residues. Assay: immunoSEQ multiplex PCR; the TCRdb copy retains only in-frame clones and omits some. The sample lists fewer than 15,000 clones; about two thirds were seen once. This receptor was identified in a person between 40 and 85 years old with oral cavity squamous cell carcinoma. The chain is built from TRBV18 and TRBJ2-6, with 8 bases lining up with TRBD1. The sample in question was PBMCs, obtained before nivolumab (anti-PD-1) treatment. CDR3 DNA: TGTGCCAGCTCGACAGGGGCTGGGGCCAACGTCCTGACTTTC. Its protein product is CASSTGAGANVLTF. Supplemented by reference TRBV18 and TRBJ2-6, the full variable domain reads NAGVMQNPRHLVRRRGQEARLRCSPMKGHSHVYWYRQLPEEGLKFMVYLQKENIIDESGMPKERFSAEFPKEGPSILRIQQVVRGDSAAYFCASSTGAGANVLTFGAGSRLTVL.